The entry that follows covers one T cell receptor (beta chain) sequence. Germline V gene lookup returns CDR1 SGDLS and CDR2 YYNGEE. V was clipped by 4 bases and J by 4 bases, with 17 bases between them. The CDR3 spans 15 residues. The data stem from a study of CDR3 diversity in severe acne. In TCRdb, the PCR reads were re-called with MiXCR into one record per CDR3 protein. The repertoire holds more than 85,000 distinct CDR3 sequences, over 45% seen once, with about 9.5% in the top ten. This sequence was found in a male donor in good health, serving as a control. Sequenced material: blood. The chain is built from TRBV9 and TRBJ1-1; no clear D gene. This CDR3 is CASSLGLDPSTEAFF. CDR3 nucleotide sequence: TGTGCCAGCAGCTTAGGCCTGGATCCCAGCACTGAAGCTTTCTTT.